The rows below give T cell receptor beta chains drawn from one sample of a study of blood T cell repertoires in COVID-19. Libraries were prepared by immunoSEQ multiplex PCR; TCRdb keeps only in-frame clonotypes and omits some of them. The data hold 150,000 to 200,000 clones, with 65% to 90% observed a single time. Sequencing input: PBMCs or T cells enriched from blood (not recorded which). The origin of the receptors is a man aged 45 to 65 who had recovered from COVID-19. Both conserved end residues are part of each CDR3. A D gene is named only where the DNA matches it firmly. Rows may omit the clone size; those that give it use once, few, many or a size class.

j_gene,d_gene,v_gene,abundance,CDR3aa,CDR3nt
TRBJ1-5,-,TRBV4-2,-,CASSQGRGNQPQHF,TGTGCCAGCAGCCAAGGCAGGGGTAATCAGCCCCAGCATTTT
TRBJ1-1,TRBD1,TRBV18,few,CASSPQTGLNTEAFF,TGTGCCAGCTCACCCCAGACAGGGCTGAACACTGAAGCTTTCTTT
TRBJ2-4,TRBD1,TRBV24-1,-,CATSGLTGDKNIQYF,TGTGCCACCAGTGGCCTGACAGGGGACAAAAACATTCAGTACTTC
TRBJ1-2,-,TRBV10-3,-,CAISDPGGVDYGYTF,TGTGCCATCAGTGACCCGGGGGGGGTGGACTATGGCTACACCTTC
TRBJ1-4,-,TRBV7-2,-,CASSPWGRAEKLFF,TGTGCCAGCAGCCCTTGGGGGAGGGCTGAAAAACTGTTTTTT
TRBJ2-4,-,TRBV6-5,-,CASAAGGGDNIQYF,TGTGCCAGCGCGGCCGGCGGGGGCGATAACATTCAGTACTTC
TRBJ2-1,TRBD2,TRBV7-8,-,CASSGTSGSYNEQFF,TGTGCCAGCAGCGGGACTAGCGGCTCCTACAATGAGCAGTTCTTC
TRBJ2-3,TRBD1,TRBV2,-,CASRDREDYTQYF,TGTGCCAGCAGGGACAGGGAGGATTATACGCAGTATTTT
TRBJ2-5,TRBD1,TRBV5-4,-,CASTTPEQGRRGTQYF,TGTGCCAGCACCACCCCGGAACAGGGGCGTAGGGGGACCCAGTACTTC
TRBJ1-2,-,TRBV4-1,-,CASSPKPLTSYGYTF,TGCGCCAGCAGCCCGAAGCCCCTAACTAGCTATGGCTACACCTTC
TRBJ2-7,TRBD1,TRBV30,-,CAVYPGQGTYEQYF,TGTGCCGTCTACCCGGGACAGGGAACCTACGAGCAGTACTTC
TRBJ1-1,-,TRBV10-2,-,CASSDRDTFNTEAFF,TGCGCCAGCAGTGATCGGGACACATTTAACACTGAAGCTTTCTTT
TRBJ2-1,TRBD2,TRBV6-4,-,CASSNVAGAINEQFF,TGTGCCAGCAGTAATGTAGCGGGGGCGATCAATGAGCAGTTCTTC
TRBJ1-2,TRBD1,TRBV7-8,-,CASSSDRGKGGYTF,TGTGCCAGCAGCTCCGACAGGGGGAAGGGTGGCTACACCTTC
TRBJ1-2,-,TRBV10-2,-,CASRRGGNYGYTF,TGCGCCAGCAGGAGGGGGGGCAACTATGGCTACACCTTC
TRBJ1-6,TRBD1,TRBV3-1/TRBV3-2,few,CASSLGTGRSPLHF,TGTGCCAGCAGTCTCGGGACAGGGAGGTCACCCCTCCACTTT
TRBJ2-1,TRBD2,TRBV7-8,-,CASSPGTSAYNEQFF,TGTGCCAGCAGCCCAGGGACTAGCGCATACAATGAGCAGTTCTTC
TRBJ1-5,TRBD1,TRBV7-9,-,CASSATGVIQPQHF,TGTGCCAGCAGCGCGACAGGGGTTATTCAGCCCCAGCATTTT
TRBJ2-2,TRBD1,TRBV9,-,CASSPRDRGRTGELFF,TGTGCCAGCAGCCCCCGGGACAGGGGGCGTACCGGGGAGCTGTTTTTT
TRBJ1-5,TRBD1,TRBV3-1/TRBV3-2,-,CASRRRQGAQPQHF,TGTGCCAGCAGACGGAGACAGGGGGCCCAGCCCCAGCATTTT
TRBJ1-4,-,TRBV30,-,CAWSGAATNEKLFF,TGTGCCTGGAGTGGAGCCGCAACTAATGAAAAACTGTTTTTT
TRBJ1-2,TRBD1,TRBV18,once,CASSPRDRAPGYTF,TGTGCCAGCTCACCACGCGACAGGGCGCCCGGCTACACCTTC
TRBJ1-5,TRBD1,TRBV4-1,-,CASSQPQGGGHNQPQHF,TGCGCCAGCAGCCAACCCCAAGGGGGCGGTCACAATCAGCCCCAGCATTTT
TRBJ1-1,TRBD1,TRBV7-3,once,CASSSDRVGVTEAFF,TGTGCCAGCAGCTCGGACAGGGTGGGGGTAACTGAAGCTTTCTTT
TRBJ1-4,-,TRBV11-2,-,CASSLAFQGEKLFF,TGTGCCAGCAGCTTAGCCTTCCAGGGTGAAAAACTGTTTTTT
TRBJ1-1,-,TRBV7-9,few,CASSLGQLNTEAFF,TGTGCCAGCAGCCTTGGACAGCTGAACACTGAAGCTTTCTTT
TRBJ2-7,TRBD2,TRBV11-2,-,CASSRQRGSYEQYF,TGTGCCAGCAGCCGCCAGCGGGGCTCCTACGAGCAGTACTTC
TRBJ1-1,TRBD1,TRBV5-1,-,CASSIQGARTEAFF,TGCGCCAGCAGCATACAGGGGGCGCGCACTGAAGCTTTCTTT
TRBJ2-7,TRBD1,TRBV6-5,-,CASSSPRDSTYEQYF,TGTGCCAGCAGTTCCCCCCGGGACAGTACCTACGAGCAGTACTTC
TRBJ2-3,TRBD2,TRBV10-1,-,CASSEWTSGGAGDTQYF,TGCGCCAGCAGTGAGTGGACTAGCGGGGGGGCAGGGGATACGCAGTATTTT
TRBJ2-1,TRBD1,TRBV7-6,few,CASSPSVDRGNEQFF,TGTGCCAGCAGCCCCTCGGTAGACAGGGGCAATGAGCAGTTCTTC
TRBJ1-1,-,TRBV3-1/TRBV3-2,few,CASSQSYGQAGTEAFF,TGTGCCAGCAGCCAGAGTTACGGGCAGGCGGGGACTGAAGCTTTCTTT
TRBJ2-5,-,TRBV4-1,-,CASSRRPLENSETQYF,TGCGCCAGCAGCCGGCGGCCTCTCGAGAACTCGGAGACCCAGTACTTC
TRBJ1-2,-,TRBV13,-,CASSAPSVSFGYTF,TGTGCCAGCAGCGCCCCGTCGGTATCCTTTGGCTACACCTTC
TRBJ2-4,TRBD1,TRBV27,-,CASSLLGQGAKNIQYF,TGTGCCAGCAGTTTATTGGGACAGGGGGCCAAAAACATTCAGTACTTC
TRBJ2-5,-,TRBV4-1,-,CASSQLFGGARDAMAQYF,TGCGCCAGCAGCCAATTGTTTGGGGGGGCTAGGGACGCAATGGCCCAGTACTTC
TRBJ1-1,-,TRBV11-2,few,CASSSQTGNTEAFF,TGTGCCAGCAGCTCCCAGACAGGGAACACTGAAGCTTTCTTT
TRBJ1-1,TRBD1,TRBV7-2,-,CASSQGQLNTEAFF,TGTGCCAGCAGCCAGGGACAGTTAAACACTGAAGCTTTCTTT